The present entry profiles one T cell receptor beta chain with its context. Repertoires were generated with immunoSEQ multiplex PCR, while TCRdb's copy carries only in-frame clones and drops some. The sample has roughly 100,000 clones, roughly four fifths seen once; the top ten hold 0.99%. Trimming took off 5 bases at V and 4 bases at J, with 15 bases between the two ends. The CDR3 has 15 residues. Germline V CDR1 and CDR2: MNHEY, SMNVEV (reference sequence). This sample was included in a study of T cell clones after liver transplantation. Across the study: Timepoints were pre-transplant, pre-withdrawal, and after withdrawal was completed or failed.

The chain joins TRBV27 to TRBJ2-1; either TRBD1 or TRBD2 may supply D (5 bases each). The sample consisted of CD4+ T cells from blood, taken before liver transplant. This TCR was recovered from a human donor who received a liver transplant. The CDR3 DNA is TGTGCCAGCAGTCCCCCCGGGACCCTATACAATGAGCAGTTCTTC. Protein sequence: CASSPPGTLYNEQFF.